A selection of T cell receptor beta chains follows, all from one sample in a study of early T cells in non-severe SARS-CoV-2 infection. TCRdb re-called the 5' RACE reads with MiXCR, one entry per CDR3 protein. Of roughly 50,000 distinct CDR3 sequences listed, 6.2% are singletons. This material consisted of whole blood, taken at baseline. Receptors originate from an adult who was a healthcare worker with PCR-confirmed SARS-CoV-2 infection or an uninfected control (not recorded which). The CDR3 runs from the conserved cysteine through the conserved F or W. A D gene is named only where the DNA matches it firmly. Rows give clone size only sometimes, using once, few, many, or a class for an expanded clone.

CDR3,size,D,V,J
CSVEAAYEQYF,many,.,TRBV29-1,TRBJ2-7
CASSAGLINQPQHF,many,.,TRBV7-8,TRBJ1-5
CASSLVQGREHTQYF,.,.,TRBV11-2,TRBJ2-3
CASSLDHPTDTQYF,.,.,TRBV5-1,TRBJ2-3
CASSGDFDNEQFF,many,.,TRBV6-6,TRBJ2-1
CASSTLDRPENYNSPLHF,many,.,TRBV10-2,TRBJ1-6
CAIQDRGLNYEQYF,.,TRBD1,TRBV10-3,TRBJ2-7
CASSQGAGDTDTQYF,few,.,TRBV4-2,TRBJ2-3
CASSPLGGTDTQYF,many,.,TRBV6-1,TRBJ2-3
CASSFLGDEKLFF,few,.,TRBV28,TRBJ1-4
CATSTAGTGNNEQFF,.,TRBD1,TRBV15,TRBJ2-1
CASSRGTGHYEQYF,many,TRBD1,TRBV6-5,TRBJ2-7
CASSVGTGVDEQYF,many,TRBD1,TRBV9,TRBJ2-7
CASSLVTIRGSEQYF,few,.,TRBV7-8,TRBJ2-7
CASSRGANANTGELFF,few,.,TRBV4-2,TRBJ2-2
CSVSNRGRGTEAFF,many,TRBD1,TRBV29-1,TRBJ1-1
CSANPGGPREQYF,few,TRBD2,TRBV20-1,TRBJ2-7
CSSSLAQGRGSYEQYF,few,.,TRBV12-3/TRBV12-4,TRBJ2-7
CASSLGRQDPTSTDTQYF,many,.,TRBV7-2,TRBJ2-3
CASSLTAEQYF,few,.,TRBV28,TRBJ2-7
CASSAGTGDGYTF,medium-sized,TRBD1,TRBV2,TRBJ1-2
CASSQEVRGGQGKNNEQFF,many,.,TRBV14,TRBJ2-1
CASSPLQGAPYNEQFF,few,TRBD1,TRBV5-4,TRBJ2-1
CSGVWLAGGQEIQYF,.,TRBD2,TRBV20-1,TRBJ2-5
CASSLLDSGLDTQYF,many,.,TRBV11-2,TRBJ2-3
CASSLEQGSNEQFF,.,.,TRBV5-1,TRBJ2-1
CASSLNDGSGANVLTF,many,.,TRBV6-6,TRBJ2-6
CASSPPDGGNTEAFF,few,.,TRBV7-9,TRBJ1-1
CASSVSGSGIRDTQYF,.,TRBD2,TRBV7-9,TRBJ2-3
CASSFTSKGGEAFF,medium-sized,.,TRBV28,TRBJ1-1
CANLFQEKLFF,many,.,TRBV24-1,TRBJ1-4
CASGETGPTDTQYF,few,.,TRBV5-1,TRBJ2-3
CASSRDGTRYQETQYF,many,.,TRBV7-3,TRBJ2-5
CASPGAGETEAFF,few,.,TRBV25-1,TRBJ1-1
CASSRTSLSQEQYF,many,TRBD2,TRBV7-2,TRBJ2-7
CASTKSPAYEQYF,few,.,TRBV25-1,TRBJ2-7
CASSLKGTRINQPQHF,.,.,TRBV27,TRBJ1-5
CASSSGTLVAYGYTF,many,.,TRBV7-9,TRBJ1-2
CAWGGNGYTF,many,.,TRBV30,TRBJ1-2
CASSPQGTNEKLFF,many,.,TRBV9,TRBJ1-4